Below are 16 T cell receptor beta chains sequenced from a single sample in a study of post-analysis software for immune sequencing data. Findings of the study overall: Roughly five TRBV segments appeared more often in patients than in controls, and TRBV5-6, TRBV5-1 and TRBV20-1 were among these.

Unique molecular identifiers were built into the TCR beta cDNA libraries. TCRdb fed the PCR reads into MiXCR, producing one record per CDR3 protein. The sample holds 600,000 to 750,000 distinct CDR3 sequences, roughly three fifths seen once. These TCRs' antigens remain unknown. Specimen: blood. The origin of the receptors is a girl aged 2-9 years with multiple sclerosis.

This chain connects TRBV7-3 to TRBJ2-3; TRBD2 agrees at 7 bases. The CDR3 is 15 residues long. With V trimmed by 1 base and J by 3 bases, 4 bases remained unmatched. Looked up from germline, CDR1 is SGHTA and CDR2 is FQGTGA. The CDR3 region is CASSLNPGGTDTQYF. CDR3 sequence (DNA): TGTGCCAGCAGCTTAAATCCGGGAGGAACAGATACGCAGTATTTT. The complete variable domain, with remaining parts taken from reference TRBV7-3 and TRBJ2-3, reads GAGVSQTPSNKVTEKGKYVELRCDPISGHTALYWYRQSLGQGPEFLIYFQGTGAADDSGLPNDRFFAVRPEGSVSTLKIQRTERGDSAVYLCASSLNPGGTDTQYFGPGTRLTVL.

V usage is TRBV6-5 and J usage is TRBJ1-4; no definite D call. CDR1 is MNHEY and CDR2 is SVGAGI in the germline V gene. V was cut by 2 bases and J by 0 bases, with 13 bases left in between. The CDR3 totals 17 residues. CDR3 amino acids: CASSYGREPATNEKLFF. The CDR3 region has the DNA TGTGCCAGCAGTTACGGGCGAGAGCCAGCAACTAATGAAAAACTGTTTTTT.

The gene calls are TRBV6-5 and TRBJ1-6; 9 bases match TRBD1. The V segment lost 8 bases and the J segment 7 bases; nucleotides outside the gene matches: 6. The germline V gene has CDR1 MNHEY and CDR2 SVGAGI. The CDR3 has 14 amino acids. The DNA for the CDR3 is TGTGCCAGCTGGACAGGGGTTCGCAATTCACCCCTCCACTTT. This sequence encodes CASWTGVRNSPLHF.

V and J are TRBV5-6 and TRBJ1-2; TRBD1 matches at 8 bases. Per germline, CDR1 SGHDT and CDR2 YYEEEE. The V gene end was trimmed by 4 bases and the J gene end by 3 bases; junction bases not matched to a gene: 5. This CDR3 region has 14 residues. DNA for the CDR3: TGTGCCAGCAGCGGCCGGGACAGGCACTATGGCTACACCTTC. Translated: CASSGRDRHYGYTF.

The chain employs TRBV5-1 and TRBJ2-1; 9 bases fit TRBD2. The CDR3 runs 13 residues. Trimming at V came to 0 bases and at J to 12 bases, leaving 4 bases not matched to a gene. Germline CDR1 is SGHRS and CDR2 is YFSETQ. The CDR3 loop is CASSLASGTGQFF. CDR3 DNA sequence: TGCGCCAGCAGCTTGGCTAGCGGGACGGGGCAGTTCTTC.

The gene calls are TRBV6-1 and TRBJ2-3; 7 bases map to TRBD2. This CDR3 spans 18 amino acids. CDR1 and CDR2 from the germline V gene are MNHNS and SASEGT. V lost 7 bases to trimming and J lost 4 bases; unmatched junction nucleotides: 20. The CDR3 here is CASIGALETREGADTQYF. CDR3 sequence (DNA): TGTGCCAGCATTGGGGCGCTAGAAACAAGGGAGGGAGCAGATACGCAGTATTTT.

There are a few counts of this clonotype. The genes are TRBV5-1 and TRBJ1-5; 7 nucleotides line up with TRBD1. This CDR3 is built from 14 residues. Germline trimming cut 4 bases from V and 5 bases from J; bases unmatched to any gene: 6. Germline values: CDR1 SGHRS, CDR2 YFSETQ. The DNA of the CDR3 is TGCGCCAGCAGCCCCGACGGACAGGATCAGCCCCAGCATTTT. Translation: CASSPDGQDQPQHF.

The rearrangement links TRBV7-9 to TRBJ1-5; TRBD1 agrees at 9 bases. After removal of 2 bases from V and 6 bases from J, the junction contained 17 bases not matched to a gene. The germline gives CDR1 SEHNR, CDR2 FQNEAQ (reference sequence). The CDR3 loop spans 19 amino acids. The DNA of the CDR3 is TGTGCCAGCAGCTTACCCAGAGCCACAGGGGGCGCTGAGGGTCAGCCCCAGCATTTT. This translates into CASSLPRATGGAEGQPQHF.

The J gene is TRBJ2-3, the V gene TRBV6-2 or TRBV6-3; D not resolved. Germline V gives CDR1 MNHEY, CDR2 SVGEGT. The V end lost 3 bases, the J end lost 6 bases, and 25 bases lay between the germline ends. The CDR3 sequence is 18 residues long. The CDR3 sequence: CASSYLSGVRSPTDTQYF. The DNA of the CDR3 is TGTGCCAGCAGTTATCTGTCGGGTGTTCGGAGCCCCACGGATACGCAGTATTTT.

This chain links TRBV7-9 with TRBJ2-3; possibly TRBD2 for D (6 bases). Germline V lookup: CDR1 SEHNR, CDR2 FQNEAQ (reference sequence). V was cut by 2 bases and J by 2 bases, with 20 bases left in between. There are 18 residues in the CDR3. The CDR3 nucleotides read TGTGCCAGCAGCTTATTGGGGAGGCCCTCACCTGACACAGATACGCAGTATTTT. Amino acids: CASSLLGRPSPDTDTQYF.

V usage is TRBV6-4 and J usage is TRBJ2-1; 9 nucleotides match TRBD2. Looked up from germline, CDR1 is MRHNA and CDR2 is SNTAGT. There are 17 residues in the CDR3. Unmatched junction bases numbered 13, after V lost 3 bases and J lost 7 bases. CDR3 sequence reads: CASSDPAGGPIPNEQFF. In nucleotides, the CDR3 is TGTGCCAGCAGTGATCCAGCGGGGGGCCCGATTCCGAATGAGCAGTTCTTC.

This clonotype was seen only a few times. V and J are TRBV12-3 or TRBV12-4 and TRBJ2-3, with D perhaps assigned TRBD1 or TRBD2 (5 bases each). V was shortened by 4 bases and J by 2 bases, with 16 bases between the two germline ends. The CDR3 has 16 residues. This CDR3 reads CASSYDLGTSTDTQYF. In DNA, the CDR3 is TGTGCCAGCAGTTACGATCTCGGGACCTCCACAGATACGCAGTATTTT.

This clonotype was detected a few times. The chain joins TRBV12-3 or TRBV12-4 to TRBJ2-7; no clear D. Between the trimmed V and J ends, which lost 3 bases and 5 bases, there was a span of 8 bases. CDR3 length: 12 amino acids. CDR3 nucleotides: TGTGCCAGCAGTTTGAATAGGAACGAGCAGTACTTC. This encodes CASSLNRNEQYF.

CDR3 DNA sequence: TGTGCCAGCAGCCTCTCGGGCGGGGTGGGCGAGCAGTACTTC. Residues: CASSLSGGVGEQYF. The chain couples TRBV12-3 or TRBV12-4 to TRBJ2-7; a possible D gene is TRBD2 (6 bases). The CDR3 runs to 14 residues. The ends were cut back, 6 bases at V and 6 bases at J, with 18 bases in the middle.

The V call is TRBV10-3, the J call TRBJ2-3; the D gene is possibly TRBD2 (7 bases). The germline V and J ends were trimmed by 0 bases and 2 bases, with 15 bases remaining between them. Germline V lookup: CDR1 ENHRY, CDR2 SYGVKD. The CDR3 runs 17 residues. CDR3 region: CAISESLRGPHTDTQYF. The DNA of the CDR3 is TGTGCCATCAGTGAGTCTTTGCGGGGGCCACACACAGATACGCAGTATTTT.

The chain links TRBV6-5 to TRBJ1-1, with unresolved D. From germline, CDR1 is MNHEY and CDR2 SVGAGI. V was pared by 7 bases and J by 4 bases, with 13 bases between. This CDR3 comprises 13 residues. The CDR3 nucleotides read TGTGCCAGCACCACACCGTCGGGCACTGAAGCTTTCTTT. Its translation: CASTTPSGTEAFF.